These 28 T cell receptor beta chains share one sample of origin, sequenced in a study of cytomegalovirus exposure and HLA in healthy donors. This PCR relied on a set of 60 Vbeta primers and 13 Jbeta primers. TCRdb's table, derived via immunoSEQ multiplex PCR, lists solely in-frame clones and lacks some. The sample gives 130,000 or so clones, over 60% of which show up once; under 2% is in the top ten. The sequencing input was PBMCs. The receptors here all came from a female donor in good health and CMV-seronegative.

This chain uses TRBV13 with TRBJ1-1; no definite D call. Germline lookup yields CDR1 PRHDT and CDR2 FYEKMQ (reference sequence). This CDR3 has 12 amino acids. V lost 6 bases to trimming and J lost 8 bases, with 13 bases between them. CDR3 nucleotides: TGTGCCAGCAGAGGTGTGGCGGGGGAAGCTTTCTTT. It codes for CASRGVAGEAFF.

This chain links TRBV5-4 with TRBJ2-7; 10 bases line up with TRBD1. The germline V gene has CDR1 SGHNT and CDR2 YYREEE (reference sequence). The CDR3 is 14 amino acids. The ends lost 3 bases at V and 6 bases at J; junction bases unmatched: 6. DNA of the CDR3: TGTGCCAGCAGCTCAGCGGACAGGGGGAGCGAGCAGTACTTC. Encoded protein: CASSSADRGSEQYF.

J is TRBJ1-4 and V is TRBV6-1; no clear D. The CDR3 extends over 14 amino acids. Looked up from germline, CDR1 is MNHNS and CDR2 is SASEGT. V dropped 6 bases and J dropped 8 bases, with 16 bases sitting between them. The CDR3 nucleotides read TGTGCCAGCAGACCGGGAAGGGAGAGGGAAAAACTGTTTTTT. Its translation: CASRPGREREKLFF.

V and J are TRBV6-1 and TRBJ2-2, with 11 bases matching TRBD2. V was pared by 4 bases and J by 5 bases, with 6 bases of the junction left unmatched. The CDR3 totals 16 residues. Germline V CDR1 and CDR2: MNHNS, SASEGT. This chain's CDR3 is CASSGSGRAGTGELFF. The CDR3 nucleotides read TGTGCCAGCAGTGGTAGCGGGAGGGCCGGAACCGGGGAGCTGTTTTTT.

The V call is TRBV10-3, the J call TRBJ2-1; 8 nucleotides align to TRBD2. V dropped 11 bases and J dropped 8; count of bases not matched to a gene: 17. Germline assignment: CDR1 ENHRY and CDR2 SYGVKD. The CDR3 spans 15 residues. CDR3 sequence reads: CASVKESGSRDEQFF. DNA for the CDR3: TGTGCCTCAGTTAAGGAGAGCGGGAGTAGGGATGAGCAGTTCTTC.

This sequence joins TRBV5-1 and TRBJ2-7; the D is unclear. V lost 3 bases and J 1 base, leaving 11 bases between the germline ends. CDR1 and CDR2 from the germline V gene are SGHRS and YFSETQ. This CDR3 has 14 amino acids. The CDR3 sequence: CASSSSGGSYEQYF. The DNA of the CDR3 is TGCGCCAGCAGCTCCTCTGGCGGTTCCTACGAGCAGTACTTC.

The J gene is TRBJ1-5, the V gene TRBV11-3; no clear D. Trimming pared 2 bases from V and 9 bases from J, leaving 11 bases between. This CDR3 is built from 13 residues. The V gene's germline CDR1 is SGHNT and CDR2 YENEEA. The CDR3 DNA reads TGTGCCAGCAGCTTAAATACGGAGGTGCCCCAGCATTTT. It specifies CASSLNTEVPQHF.

The chain recombines TRBV7-9 with TRBJ1-1; the D is unclear. The germline V gene encodes CDR1 SEHNR and CDR2 FQNEAQ (reference sequence). The CDR3 spans 12 residues. Trimming took 5 bases from V and 5 from J, leaving 9 bases between them. The CDR3 protein is CASSQQITEAFF. The CDR3 bases are TGTGCCAGCAGCCAACAGATTACTGAAGCTTTCTTT.

This clone has a handful of counts. This chain joins TRBV6-5 and TRBJ1-1; 7 nucleotides line up with TRBD1. Trimming cost V 5 bases and J 7 bases; bases outside gene matches: 4. The CDR3 length is 12 residues. Germline assignment: CDR1 MNHEY and CDR2 SVGAGI. CDR3 nucleotides: TGTGCCAGCAGTCCCACAGGGGTTGAAGCTTTCTTT. Translating gives CASSPTGVEAFF.

The V call is TRBV30, the J call TRBJ1-6; 8 bases fit TRBD1. This CDR3 is built from 12 residues. Germline V CDR1 and CDR2: GTSNPN, SVGIG (reference sequence). With 5 bases clipped from V and 7 bases from J, the junction kept 1 base outside the gene matches. CDR3 in DNA: TGTGCCTGGGACAGGGGCAATTCACCCCTCCACTTT. It encodes CAWDRGNSPLHF.

This chain connects TRBV2 to TRBJ1-1; 11 bases are shared with TRBD1. After removal of 6 bases from V and 4 bases from J, the junction contained 1 base not matched to a gene. CDR3 length equals 13 residues. From germline, CDR1 is SNHLY and CDR2 FYNNEI. DNA for the CDR3: TGTGCCAGCAGCGGGACAGGGGGCACTGAAGCTTTCTTT. It specifies CASSGTGGTEAFF.

The chain has TRBV7-2 and TRBJ1-2; a weak D match, TRBD1 (6 bases). CDR1 is SGHTA and CDR2 is FQGNSA in the germline V gene. V was pared by 5 bases and J by 1 base, with 14 bases between. The CDR3 consists of 15 residues. The CDR3 DNA reads as TGTGCCAGCAGCCGCCAGACAGGAAATAACTATGGCTACACCTTC. Protein: CASSRQTGNNYGYTF.

The chain links TRBV28 to TRBJ2-1; 9 nucleotides align to TRBD1. Germline assignment: CDR1 MDHEN and CDR2 SYDVKM. The ends lost 1 base at V and 7 bases at J; junction bases unmatched: 2. This CDR3 has 14 amino acids. The CDR3 region is CASSLSQGANEQFF. The DNA for the CDR3 is TGTGCCAGCAGTTTATCACAGGGGGCAAATGAGCAGTTCTTC.

V gene TRBV14 combines with J gene TRBJ1-2, with D unresolved. The V end was cut by 1 base, the J end by 8 bases, with 5 bases between. The CDR3 consists of 11 residues. Per the germline V gene, CDR1 is SGHDN and CDR2 is FVKESK. CDR3 bases: TGTGCCAGCAGCCAAGGGGAGGGCTACACCTTC. Translation gives CASSQGEGYTF.

The chain's CDR3 is CASSFGLGRDGYTF. As DNA, the CDR3 is TGTGCCAGCAGTTTCGGGCTTGGGAGGGACGGCTACACCTTC. The V and J genes are TRBV28 and TRBJ1-2; the D gene is possibly TRBD1 (5 bases). The germline V gene has CDR1 MDHEN and CDR2 SYDVKM. V gave up 3 bases and J gave up 8 bases, with 16 bases separating them. The CDR3 extends over 14 amino acids.

The chain links TRBV7-6 to TRBJ2-7; D is possibly TRBD1 (5 bases). This CDR3 comprises 13 residues. V was cut by 0 bases and J by 2 bases, with 5 bases left in between. Germline V CDR1 and CDR2: SGHVS, FNYEAQ. CDR3 residues: CASSLARAYEQYF. The CDR3 coding sequence is TGTGCCAGCAGCTTAGCCAGGGCCTACGAGCAGTACTTC.

The gene calls are TRBV7-9 and TRBJ1-5; 7 nucleotides agree with TRBD1. CDR1 is SEHNR and CDR2 is FQNEAQ in the germline V gene (reference sequence). This CDR3 contains 14 residues. The J segment lost 8 bases and the V segment lost 2 bases, leaving 6 bases of the junction unmatched. The CDR3 DNA follows: TGTGCCAGCAGCTTACCTGGGCAGGGGGAGCCCCAGCATTTT. Translating gives CASSLPGQGEPQHF.

In regard to this clone: The identical CDR3 is also encoded by other nucleotide sequences in the sample. The chain recombines TRBV10-3 with TRBJ1-5; possibly TRBD1 for D (5 bases). This CDR3 is 14 amino acids long. Trimming took off 5 bases at V and 0 bases at J, with 8 bases between the two ends. Per germline, CDR1 ENHRY and CDR2 SYGVKD. The CDR3 sequence is CAISRGNSNQPQHF. CDR3 nucleotide sequence: TGTGCCATCAGTCGGGGGAATAGCAATCAGCCCCAGCATTTT.

The V and J genes are TRBV28 and TRBJ1-5; possible D gene TRBD1, 5 bases. CDR3 length: 16 amino acids. V dropped 6 bases and J dropped 6 bases, with 21 bases sitting between them. Germline CDR1 reads MDHEN; CDR2 reads SYDVKM. The CDR3 DNA follows: TGTGCCAGCAGACCCGGGACTCCCGCGGTGGGTCAGCCCCAGCATTTT. Its translation: CASRPGTPAVGQPQHF.

In DNA form, the CDR3 reads TGCAGCGTTGAGGTGGTCGGGCAGGGTACTTACAATGAGCAGTTCTTC. Translated, it gives CSVEVVGQGTYNEQFF. The gene calls are TRBV29-1 and TRBJ2-1; the D gene is possibly TRBD1 (5 bases). The CDR3 runs 16 residues. Per germline, CDR1 SQVTM and CDR2 ANQGSEA. The V end was cut by 3 bases, the J end by 4 bases, with 19 bases between.

V usage is TRBV5-1 and J usage is TRBJ2-2; possibly TRBD2 for D (5 bases). The CDR3 consists of 14 residues. Trimming pared 1 base from V and 7 bases from J, leaving 11 bases between. Germline V CDR1 and CDR2: SGHRS, YFSETQ. CDR3 in DNA: TGCGCCAGCAGCTTGTTGGGCGCGGGCGGGGAGCTGTTTTTT. Translated: CASSLLGAGGELFF.

The gene calls are TRBV19 and TRBJ2-7, with TRBD2 matching 8 bases. The CDR3 covers 18 residues. The germline CDR1 and CDR2 sequences are LNHDA and SQIVND (reference sequence). With V trimmed by 1 base and J by 4 bases, 15 bases remained unmatched. CDR3 amino acids: CASSIVGSGSNLAYEQYF. In DNA form, the CDR3 reads TGTGCCAGTAGTATAGTCGGCAGCGGGAGTAACCTCGCGTACGAGCAGTACTTC.

The chain is built from TRBV7-9 and TRBJ2-1; D call uncertain. V was pared by 1 base and J by 8 bases, with 12 bases between. Germline loops: CDR1 SEHNR, CDR2 FQNEAQ (reference sequence). The CDR3 has 14 amino acids. As DNA, the CDR3 is TGTGCCAGCAGCTTAGGAGGCCCGGAGTATGAGCAGTTCTTC. Its translation is CASSLGGPEYEQFF.

This clone was recorded a few times. The chain couples TRBV2 to TRBJ1-3, with TRBD1 matching over 7 bases. The V segment lost 6 bases and the J segment 2 bases; nucleotides outside the gene matches: 1. CDR3 length: 13 amino acids. Germline V gene sequence: CDR1 SNHLY, CDR2 FYNNEI. The CDR3 DNA reads TGTGCCAGCAGGACAGGGACTGGAAACACCATATATTTT. It specifies CASRTGTGNTIYF.

This clone was seen just once. The chain has TRBV5-6 and TRBJ2-3, with D possibly TRBD1 on 5 matching bases. Germline CDR1 reads SGHDT; CDR2 reads YYEEEE. This CDR3 is 13 amino acids long. Trimming removed 5 bases from V and 2 bases from J, with 9 bases in between. DNA for the CDR3: TGTGCCAGCAGAAAACAGGACACAGATACGCAGTATTTT. The encoded protein is CASRKQDTDTQYF.

The V call is TRBV6-1, the J call TRBJ2-5; 7 bases are a match to TRBD1. Germline V lookup: CDR1 MNHNS, CDR2 SASEGT. Unmatched junction bases numbered 5, after V lost 2 bases and J lost 2 bases. The CDR3 consists of 15 residues. For the CDR3, the DNA is TGTGCCAGCAGTGAACGGATGACAGGGCAAGAGACCCAGTACTTC. It translates to CASSERMTGQETQYF.

This clone was seen only a few times. The rearrangement links TRBV7-9 to TRBJ1-5, with 7 positions matching TRBD1. CDR1 SEHNR and CDR2 FQNEAQ come from the germline V gene (reference sequence). V was clipped by 0 bases and J by 5 bases; unmatched bases: 4. CDR3 length: 15 amino acids. In nucleotides, the CDR3 is TGTGCCAGCAGCTTAGCCAGGACAGGCGATCAGCCCCAGCATTTT. Residues: CASSLARTGDQPQHF.

The chain uses TRBV7-2 and TRBJ2-7; possibly TRBD2 for D (6 bases). Trimming pared 5 bases from V and 0 bases from J, leaving 20 bases between. The germline V gene encodes CDR1 SGHTA and CDR2 FQGNSA. The CDR3 is made up of 17 amino acids. CDR3: CASSQRVAETSSYEQYF. In nucleotides, the CDR3 is TGTGCCAGCAGCCAAAGGGTAGCGGAAACCAGCTCCTACGAGCAGTACTTC.